This T cell receptor beta chain was captured by sequencing in a study of cytomegalovirus exposure and HLA in healthy donors. Whole-study results and caveats: The authors listed over 150 TCR beta chains as cytomegalovirus-associated.

The table came from immunoSEQ multiplex PCR; TCRdb's copy has only in-frame clones and leaves some out. Counted here are roughly 200,000 clones, 80% to 85% occurring once; the ten biggest clones make up around 1.3%. CDR1 and CDR2 from the germline V gene are MGHRA and YSYEKL. Trimming removed 0 bases from V and 4 bases from J; junction bases left unmatched: 9. The CDR3 is made up of 17 amino acids. Only a few counts were recorded for this clone. No antigen is known for it. This receptor was identified in a woman in her twenties or thirties in good health and CMV-seronegative. Sequenced input: PBMCs. The V gene is TRBV4-1, the J gene TRBJ2-7, with TRBD2 identical over 10 bases. The CDR3 loop is CASSQDPLSGRWYEQYF. CDR3 coding DNA: TGCGCCAGCAGCCAAGATCCCCTTAGCGGGAGGTGGTACGAGCAGTACTTC.